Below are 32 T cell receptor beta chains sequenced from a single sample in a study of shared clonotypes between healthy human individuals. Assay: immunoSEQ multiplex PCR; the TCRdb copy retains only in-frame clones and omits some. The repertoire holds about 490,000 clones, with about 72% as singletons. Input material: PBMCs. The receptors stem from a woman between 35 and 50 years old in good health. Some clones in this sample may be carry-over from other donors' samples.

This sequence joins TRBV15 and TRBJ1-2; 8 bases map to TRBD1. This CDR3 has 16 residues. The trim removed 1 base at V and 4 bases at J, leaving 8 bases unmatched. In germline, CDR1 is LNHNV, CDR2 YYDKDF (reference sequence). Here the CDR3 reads CATSRVVGQGSYGYTF. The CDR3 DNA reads TGTGCCACCAGCAGAGTAGTAGGACAGGGATCCTATGGCTACACCTTC.

CDR3 loop: CASRITLAGVGEQYF. CDR3 coding DNA: TGTGCCAGCAGAATTACACTAGCGGGAGTAGGCGAGCAGTACTTC. This sequence joins TRBV6-6 and TRBJ2-7, with 11 bases lining up with TRBD2. This CDR3 is built from 15 residues. Unmatched junction bases numbered 10, after V lost 6 bases and J lost 6 bases. Germline CDR1 MNHNY, CDR2 SVGAGI (reference sequence).

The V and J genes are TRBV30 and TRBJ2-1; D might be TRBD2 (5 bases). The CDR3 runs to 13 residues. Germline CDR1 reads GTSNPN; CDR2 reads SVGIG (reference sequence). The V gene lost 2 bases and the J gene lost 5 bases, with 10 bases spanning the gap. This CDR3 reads CAWSRGSHNEQFF. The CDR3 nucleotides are TGTGCCTGGAGTCGAGGGAGCCACAATGAGCAGTTCTTC.

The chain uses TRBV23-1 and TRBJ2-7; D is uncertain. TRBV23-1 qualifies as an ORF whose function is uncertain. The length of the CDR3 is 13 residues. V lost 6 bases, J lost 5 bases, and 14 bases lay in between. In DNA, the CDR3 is TGCGCCAGCAGGACCGGACCCCTCCACGAGCAGTACTTC. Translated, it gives CASRTGPLHEQYF.

This CDR3 reads CASRSAGGFDEQFF. CDR3 DNA: TGTGCCAGCAGATCGGCGGGAGGGTTTGATGAGCAGTTCTTC. The gene calls are TRBV2 and TRBJ2-1; TRBD2 matches at 9 bases. CDR3 size: 14 residues. Per germline, CDR1 SNHLY and CDR2 FYNNEI. The V and J ends lost 6 bases and 8 bases, in that order; junction bases with no gene match: 8.

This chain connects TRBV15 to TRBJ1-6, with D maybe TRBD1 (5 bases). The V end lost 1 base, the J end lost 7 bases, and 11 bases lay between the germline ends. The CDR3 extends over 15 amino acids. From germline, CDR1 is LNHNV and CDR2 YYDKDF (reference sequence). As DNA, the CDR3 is TGTGCCACCAGCAGAGGAGGGGCGAGGAATTCACCCCTCCACTTT. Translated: CATSRGGARNSPLHF.

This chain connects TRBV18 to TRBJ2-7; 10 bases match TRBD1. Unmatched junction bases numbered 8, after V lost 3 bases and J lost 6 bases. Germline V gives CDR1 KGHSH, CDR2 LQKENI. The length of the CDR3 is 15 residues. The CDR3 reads CASSPSGQGSLEQYF. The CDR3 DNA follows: TGTGCCAGCTCACCCTCGGGACAGGGGTCTCTCGAGCAGTACTTC. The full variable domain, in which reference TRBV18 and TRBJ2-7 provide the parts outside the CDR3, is NAGVMQNPRHLVRRRGQEARLRCSPMKGHSHVYWYRQLPEEGLKFMVYLQKENIIDESGMPKERFSAEFPKEGPSILRIQQVVRGDSAAYFCASSPSGQGSLEQYFGPGTRLTVT.

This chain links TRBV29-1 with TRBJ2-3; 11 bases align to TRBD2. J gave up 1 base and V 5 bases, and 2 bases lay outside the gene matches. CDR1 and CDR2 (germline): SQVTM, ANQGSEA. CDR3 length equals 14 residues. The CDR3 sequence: CSVSGLAGTDTQYF. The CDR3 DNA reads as TGCAGCGTTTCGGGACTAGCGGGCACAGATACGCAGTATTTT.

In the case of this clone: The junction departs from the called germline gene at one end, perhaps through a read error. Here the CDR3 reads CASSLGGTPPGPGGF. The CDR3 coding sequence is TGTGCCAGCAGCTTAGGTGGAACGCCCCCGGGCCCCGGTGGTTTT. The chain combines TRBV7-2 with TRBJ1-1; D remains ambiguous. This CDR3 has 15 residues. Germline CDR1 and CDR2: SGHTA and FQGNSA.

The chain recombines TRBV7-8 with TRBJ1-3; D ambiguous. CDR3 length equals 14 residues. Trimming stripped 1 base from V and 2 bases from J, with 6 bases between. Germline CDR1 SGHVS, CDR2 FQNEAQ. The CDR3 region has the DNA TGTGCCAGCAGCTTAGGAACTACTGGAAACACCATATATTTT. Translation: CASSLGTTGNTIYF.

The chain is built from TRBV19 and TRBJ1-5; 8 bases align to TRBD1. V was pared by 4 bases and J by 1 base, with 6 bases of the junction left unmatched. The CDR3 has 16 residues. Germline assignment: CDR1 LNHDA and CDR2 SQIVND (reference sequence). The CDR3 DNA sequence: TGTGCCAGTAGTACACGACAGGGGTTCAGCAATCAGCCCCAGCATTTT. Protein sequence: CASSTRQGFSNQPQHF.

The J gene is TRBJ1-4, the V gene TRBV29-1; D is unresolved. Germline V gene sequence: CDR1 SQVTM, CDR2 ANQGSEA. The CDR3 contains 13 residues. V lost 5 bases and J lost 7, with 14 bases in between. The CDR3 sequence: CSVSTGWGEKLFF. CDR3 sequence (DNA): TGCAGCGTTTCCACCGGTTGGGGTGAAAAACTGTTTTTT. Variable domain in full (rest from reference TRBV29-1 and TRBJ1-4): SAVISQKPSRDICQRGTSLTIQCQVDSQVTMMFWYRQQPGQSLTLIATANQGSEATYESGFVIDKFPISRPNLTFSTLTVSNMSPEDSSIYLCSVSTGWGEKLFFGSGTQLSVL.

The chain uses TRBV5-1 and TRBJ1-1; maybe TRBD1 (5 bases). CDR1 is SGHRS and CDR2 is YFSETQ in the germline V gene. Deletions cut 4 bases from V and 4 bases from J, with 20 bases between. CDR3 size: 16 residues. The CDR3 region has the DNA TGCGCCAGCAGCCCAGGACACAAGAATTGGGGCACTGAAGCTTTCTTT. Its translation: CASSPGHKNWGTEAFF. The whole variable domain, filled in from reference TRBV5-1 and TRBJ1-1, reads KAGVTQTPRYLIKTRGQQVTLSCSPISGHRSVSWYQQTPGQGLQFLFEYFSETQRNKGNFPGRFSGRQFSNSRSEMNVSTLELGDSALYLCASSPGHKNWGTEAFFGQGTRLTVV.

The CDR3 reads CASSVVGGGGETQYF. The CDR3 nucleotides are TGTGCCAGCAGCGTGGTCGGGGGAGGAGGGGAGACCCAGTACTTC. The chain recombines TRBV9 with TRBJ2-5, with a possible D match to TRBD2 (6 bases). Germline CDR1 is SGDLS and CDR2 is YYNGEE. There are 15 residues in the CDR3. Trimming took off 2 bases at V and 5 bases at J, with 16 bases between the two ends.

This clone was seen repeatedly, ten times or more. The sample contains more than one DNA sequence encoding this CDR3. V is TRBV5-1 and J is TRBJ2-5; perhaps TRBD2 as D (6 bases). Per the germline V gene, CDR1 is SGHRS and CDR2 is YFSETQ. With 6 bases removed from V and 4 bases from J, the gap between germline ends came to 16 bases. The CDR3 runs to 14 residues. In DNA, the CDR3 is TGCGCCAGCACTTCGGGCTCCGGGGGAGAGACCCAGTACTTC. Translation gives CASTSGSGGETQYF.

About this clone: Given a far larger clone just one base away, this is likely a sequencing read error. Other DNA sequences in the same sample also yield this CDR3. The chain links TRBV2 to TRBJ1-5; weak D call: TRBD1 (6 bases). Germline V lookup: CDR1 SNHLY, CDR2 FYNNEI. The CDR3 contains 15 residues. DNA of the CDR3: TGTGCCAGCAGTGAAGCGCGGGGGGCGGGTCAGCCCCAACATTTT. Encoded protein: CASSEARGAGQPQHF.

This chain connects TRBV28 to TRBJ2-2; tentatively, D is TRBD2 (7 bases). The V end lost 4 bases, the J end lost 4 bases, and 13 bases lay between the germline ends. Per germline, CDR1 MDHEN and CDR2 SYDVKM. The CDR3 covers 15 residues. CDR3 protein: CASSSGGGGTGELFF. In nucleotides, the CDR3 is TGTGCCAGCAGTTCCGGGGGCGGGGGCACCGGGGAGCTGTTTTTT.

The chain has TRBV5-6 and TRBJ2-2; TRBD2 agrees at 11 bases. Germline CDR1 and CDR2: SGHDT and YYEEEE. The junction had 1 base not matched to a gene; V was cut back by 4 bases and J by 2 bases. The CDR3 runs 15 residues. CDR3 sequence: CASSRLAGNTGELFF. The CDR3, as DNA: TGTGCCAGCAGCCGACTAGCGGGAAACACCGGGGAGCTGTTTTTT.

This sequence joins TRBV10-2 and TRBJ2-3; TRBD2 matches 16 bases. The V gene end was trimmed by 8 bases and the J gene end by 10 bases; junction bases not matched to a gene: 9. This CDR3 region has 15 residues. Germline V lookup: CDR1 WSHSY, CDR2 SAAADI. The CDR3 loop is CASRGTSGRGTAQYF. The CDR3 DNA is TGCGCCAGCCGAGGGACTAGCGGGAGGGGAACGGCGCAGTATTTT.

CDR3 coding DNA: TGTGCCAGCAGCCCACTGGGGGCCACCGGGGAGCTGTTTTTT. It codes for CASSPLGATGELFF. V and J are TRBV9 and TRBJ2-2, with a tentative D call TRBD1 (6 bases). The V gene's germline CDR1 is SGDLS and CDR2 YYNGEE. Between the trimmed V and J ends, which lost 4 bases and 4 bases, there was a span of 11 bases. The CDR3 has 14 residues.

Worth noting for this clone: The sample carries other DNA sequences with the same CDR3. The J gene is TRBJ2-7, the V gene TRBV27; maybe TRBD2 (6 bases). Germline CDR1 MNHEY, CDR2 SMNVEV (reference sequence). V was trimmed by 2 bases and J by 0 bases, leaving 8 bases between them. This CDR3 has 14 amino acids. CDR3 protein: CASSLAGSSYEQYF. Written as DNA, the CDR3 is TGTGCCAGCAGTTTAGCCGGGAGCTCCTACGAGCAGTACTTC.

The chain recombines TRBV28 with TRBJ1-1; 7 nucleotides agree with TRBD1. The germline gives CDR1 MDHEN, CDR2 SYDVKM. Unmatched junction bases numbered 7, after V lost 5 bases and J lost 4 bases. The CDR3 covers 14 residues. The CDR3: CASSPHRGGTEAFF. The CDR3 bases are TGTGCCAGCAGTCCTCACAGGGGAGGCACTGAAGCTTTCTTT.

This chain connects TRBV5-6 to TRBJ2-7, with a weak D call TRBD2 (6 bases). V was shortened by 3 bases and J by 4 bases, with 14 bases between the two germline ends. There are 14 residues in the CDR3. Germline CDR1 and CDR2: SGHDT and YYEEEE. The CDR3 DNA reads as TGTGCCAGCAGCTCCCCCGCGGGGAAGTACGAGCAGTACTTC. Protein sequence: CASSSPAGKYEQYF.

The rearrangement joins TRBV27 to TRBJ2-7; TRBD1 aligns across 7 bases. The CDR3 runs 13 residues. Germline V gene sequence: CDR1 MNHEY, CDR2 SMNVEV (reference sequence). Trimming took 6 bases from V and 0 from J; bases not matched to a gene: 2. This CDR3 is CASRRDSSYEQYF. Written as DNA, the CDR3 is TGTGCCAGCAGACGGGACAGCTCCTACGAGCAGTACTTC.

The CDR3 is CATSRPGGPIEQFF. CDR3 in DNA: TGTGCCACCAGCAGACCAGGAGGGCCTATTGAGCAGTTCTTC. The chain links TRBV15 to TRBJ2-1; a weak D match, TRBD2 (6 bases). The CDR3 is made up of 14 amino acids. Germline V gene sequence: CDR1 LNHNV, CDR2 YYDKDF (reference sequence). The ends were cut back, 2 bases at V and 9 bases at J, with 14 bases in the middle.

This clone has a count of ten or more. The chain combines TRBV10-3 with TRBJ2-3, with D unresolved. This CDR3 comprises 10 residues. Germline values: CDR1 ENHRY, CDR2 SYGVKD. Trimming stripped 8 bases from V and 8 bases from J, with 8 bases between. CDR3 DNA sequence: TGTGCCATCGGTACACGTACGCAGTATTTT. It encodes CAIGTRTQYF.

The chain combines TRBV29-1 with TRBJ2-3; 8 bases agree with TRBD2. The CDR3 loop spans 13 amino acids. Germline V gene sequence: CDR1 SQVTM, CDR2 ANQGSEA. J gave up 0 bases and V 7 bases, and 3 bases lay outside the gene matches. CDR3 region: CSERLASTDTQYF. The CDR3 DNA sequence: TGCAGCGAGCGACTAGCGAGCACAGATACGCAGTATTTT.

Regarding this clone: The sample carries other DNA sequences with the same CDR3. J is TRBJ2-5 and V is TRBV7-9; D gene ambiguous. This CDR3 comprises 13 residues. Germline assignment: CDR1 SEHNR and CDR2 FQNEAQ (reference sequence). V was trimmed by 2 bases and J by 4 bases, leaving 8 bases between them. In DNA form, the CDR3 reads TGTGCCAGCAGCTTAAATCTAGGAGAGACCCAGTACTTC. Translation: CASSLNLGETQYF.

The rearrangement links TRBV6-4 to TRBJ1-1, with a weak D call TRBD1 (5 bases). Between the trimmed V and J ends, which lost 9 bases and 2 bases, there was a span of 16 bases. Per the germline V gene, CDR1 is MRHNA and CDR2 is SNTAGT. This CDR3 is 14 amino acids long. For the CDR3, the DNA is TGTGCCAGGTGGGGCGGGGTCCAAAACACTGAAGCTTTCTTT. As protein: CARWGGVQNTEAFF.

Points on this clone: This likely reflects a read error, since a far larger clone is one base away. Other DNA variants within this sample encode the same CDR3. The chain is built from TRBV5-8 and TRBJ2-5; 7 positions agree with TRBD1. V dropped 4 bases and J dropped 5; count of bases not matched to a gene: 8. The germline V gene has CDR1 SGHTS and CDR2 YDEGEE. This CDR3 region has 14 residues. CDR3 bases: TGTGCCAGCAGCCAGGGACAGATCCAGGAGACCCAGTACTTC. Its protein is CASSQGQIQETQYF.

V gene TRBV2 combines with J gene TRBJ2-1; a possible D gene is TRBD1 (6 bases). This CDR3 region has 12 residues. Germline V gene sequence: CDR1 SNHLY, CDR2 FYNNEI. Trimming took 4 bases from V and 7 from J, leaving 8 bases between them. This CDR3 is CASSGGRNEQFF. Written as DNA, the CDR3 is TGTGCCAGCAGTGGGGGGCGGAATGAGCAGTTCTTC.

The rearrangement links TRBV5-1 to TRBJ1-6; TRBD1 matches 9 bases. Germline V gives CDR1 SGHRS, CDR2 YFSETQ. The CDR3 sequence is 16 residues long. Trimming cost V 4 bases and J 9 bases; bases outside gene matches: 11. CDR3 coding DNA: TGCGCCAGCAGCGACAAACAGGGGGCTGGAATTTCACCCCTCCACTTT. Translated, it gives CASSDKQGAGISPLHF.